These 9 T cell receptor beta chains share one sample of origin, sequenced in a study of blood T cell repertoires in COVID-19. This table comes from immunoSEQ multiplex PCR, and its TCRdb copy is limited to in-frame clones, with some not included. The sample gives about 100,000 clones, approximately 80% of which show up once; roughly 31% is in the top ten. The sample comprised peripheral blood. The receptors come from a man aged 70-80 years with active or convalescent COVID-19.

This clone showed up many times. CDR3 in amino acids: CASQGFNTGELFF. DNA of the CDR3: TGTGCCTCGCAGGGGTTTAACACCGGGGAGCTGTTTTTT. The chain joins TRBV30 to TRBJ2-2, with TRBD1 as a possible D gene (6 bases). V lost 7 bases and J lost 2, with 11 bases in between. The germline CDR1 and CDR2 sequences are GTSNPN and SVGIG (reference sequence). The CDR3 has 13 residues.

This clone was seen a handful of times. V usage is TRBV6-2 or TRBV6-3 and J usage is TRBJ1-5; maybe TRBD1 (5 bases). Germline CDR1 reads MNHEY; CDR2 reads SVGEGT. The CDR3 has 13 amino acids. Trimming stripped 6 bases from V and 8 bases from J, with 14 bases between. CDR3 coding DNA: TGTGCCAGCAGCTCACAGGACATAGAGCCCCAGCATTTT. This sequence encodes CASSSQDIEPQHF.

The sample holds one count of this clone. This sequence joins TRBV6-5 and TRBJ2-1; D call uncertain. Trimming stripped 2 bases from V and 6 bases from J, with 11 bases between. The CDR3 spans 14 residues. Germline V lookup: CDR1 MNHEY, CDR2 SVGAGI. The CDR3 is CASSYNPLLNEQFF. CDR3 sequence (DNA): TGTGCCAGCAGTTACAACCCCCTACTCAATGAGCAGTTCTTC.

This chain uses TRBV2 with TRBJ1-1; 7 nucleotides align to TRBD1. Germline V gives CDR1 SNHLY, CDR2 FYNNEI. This CDR3 region has 14 residues. The ends lost 8 bases at V and 4 bases at J; junction bases unmatched: 10. CDR3: CASQLNRGSTEAFF. CDR3 DNA sequence: TGTGCCAGCCAACTTAACAGGGGAAGCACTGAAGCTTTCTTT. The full variable domain, rest sourced from reference TRBV2 and TRBJ1-1, is EPEVTQTPSHQVTQMGQEVILRCVPISNHLYFYWYRQILGQKVEFLVSFYNNEISEKSEIFDDQFSVERPDGSNFTLKIRSTKLEDSAMYFCASQLNRGSTEAFFGQGTRLTVV.

The genes are TRBV27 and TRBJ1-2; TRBD1 might be the D (6 bases). The germline CDR1 and CDR2 sequences are MNHEY and SMNVEV (reference sequence). This CDR3 region has 13 residues. V shed 7 bases and J shed 6 bases, with 15 bases lying between them. CDR3 protein: CASKRPGADGYTF. The CDR3 coding sequence is TGTGCCAGCAAGAGGCCAGGGGCCGATGGCTACACCTTC.

The chain carries TRBV29-1 and TRBJ2-7, with 8 bases fitting TRBD2. The CDR3 spans 14 residues. Germline CDR1 SQVTM, CDR2 ANQGSEA. The V segment lost 6 bases and the J segment 6 bases; nucleotides outside the gene matches: 13. CDR3 in amino acids: CSVRGDSRPSEQYF. The CDR3 coding sequence is TGCAGCGTGCGGGGGGACTCCCGGCCCTCCGAGCAGTACTTC.

The rearrangement joins TRBV13 to TRBJ2-1, with 8 bases fitting TRBD2. J was trimmed by 7 bases and V by 6 bases; bases with no gene match: 11. Germline lookup yields CDR1 PRHDT and CDR2 FYEKMQ (reference sequence). CDR3 length equals 15 residues. CDR3 protein: CASSPPGLGGNEQFF. CDR3 DNA: TGTGCCAGCAGTCCCCCGGGACTAGGGGGGAATGAGCAGTTCTTC.

The J gene is TRBJ2-5, the V gene TRBV25-1, with D possibly matching TRBD2 (5 bases). Germline V gives CDR1 MGHDK, CDR2 SYGVNS. The CDR3 has 13 amino acids. With 8 bases removed from V and 4 bases from J, the gap between germline ends came to 14 bases. CDR3 nucleotide sequence: TGTGCCAGCGTTAGAGGGCTTGGAGAGACCCAGTACTTC. It translates to CASVRGLGETQYF.

This clone was seen only once. The V call is TRBV18, the J call TRBJ1-2, with a tentative D call TRBD1 (6 bases). V lost 0 bases, J lost 5 bases, and 13 bases lay in between. The CDR3 sequence is 15 residues long. Looked up from germline, CDR1 is KGHSH and CDR2 is LQKENI. This chain's CDR3 is CASSPPGASGYGYTF. The CDR3 coding sequence is TGTGCCAGCTCACCACCGGGGGCTTCCGGGTATGGCTACACCTTC.